These 21 T cell receptor beta chains were sequenced from one sample in a study of blood T cell repertoires in COVID-19. Sequencing was performed with immunoSEQ multiplex PCR; in TCRdb, only in-frame clones are kept and a portion is missing. Found here are about 480,000 clones, roughly 85% of them singletons; the top ten hold about 2.1%. Sequenced: PBMCs or T cells enriched from blood (not recorded which). These receptors were taken from a woman aged 18-29 years with acute COVID-19.

The V gene is TRBV4-3, the J gene TRBJ2-7; D is ambiguous. This CDR3 is built from 13 residues. CDR1 and CDR2 (germline): LGHNA, YSLEER. Trimming pared 4 bases from V and 5 bases from J, leaving 12 bases between. DNA for the CDR3: TGCGCCAGCAGCCTTGGGTTAGCCGACGAGCAGTACTTC. Its translation: CASSLGLADEQYF.

V is TRBV30 and J is TRBJ1-4, with D possibly TRBD1 on 6 matching bases. Trimming cost V 0 bases and J 8 bases, with 10 bases left between them. CDR1 is GTSNPN, CDR2 SVGIG, per germline (reference sequence). The length of the CDR3 is 13 residues. CDR3 DNA: TGTGCCTGGAGTGTACAGGGATCCGAAAAACTGTTTTTT. This gives the protein CAWSVQGSEKLFF. Full variable domain (outside the CDR3, taken from reference TRBV30 and TRBJ1-4): SQTIHQWPATLVQPVGSPLSLECTVEGTSNPNLYWYRQAAGRGLQLLFYSVGIGQISSEVPQNLSASRPQDRQFILSSKKLLLSDSGFYLCAWSVQGSEKLFFGSGTQLSVL.

The chain carries TRBV5-1 and TRBJ2-7; 7 bases fit TRBD2. This CDR3 is built from 14 residues. Per the germline V gene, CDR1 is SGHRS and CDR2 is YFSETQ. J gave up 5 bases and V 0 bases, and 5 bases lay outside the gene matches. The CDR3 nucleotides are TGCGCCAGCAGCTTGGGACTAGCAAGCGACGAGCAGTACTTC. It translates to CASSLGLASDEQYF.

The rearrangement joins TRBV5-5 to TRBJ1-2; D unclear. Looked up from germline, CDR1 is SGHKS and CDR2 is YYEKEE (reference sequence). Trimming stripped 4 bases from V and 4 bases from J, with 26 bases between. The CDR3 contains 18 residues. CDR3 in DNA: TGTGCCAGCAGCGTGGTCCTAACTGCAGTATCAGGCCTCTATGGCTACACCTTC. Translating gives CASSVVLTAVSGLYGYTF.

The chain uses TRBV3-1 (or the pseudogene TRBV3-2) and TRBJ2-1; 9 bases agree with TRBD2. Germline trimming cut 3 bases from V and 0 bases from J; bases unmatched to any gene: 6. The germline V gene has CDR1 LGHDT and CDR2 YNNKEL (reference sequence). This CDR3 has 17 amino acids. CDR3 amino acids: CASSHLGLALSYNEQFF. CDR3 nucleotides: TGTGCCAGCAGCCATCTCGGACTAGCGCTCTCCTACAATGAGCAGTTCTTC.

This clone has only a few counts. The rearrangement joins TRBV19 to TRBJ2-2, with 7 nucleotides matching TRBD1. Trimming took 6 bases from V and 6 from J; bases not matched to a gene: 7. This CDR3 region has 14 residues. The germline V gene encodes CDR1 LNHDA and CDR2 SQIVND (reference sequence). The CDR3 DNA is TGTGCCAGTAGCTCAGGACAGGAGGCCGGGGAGCTGTTTTTT. Protein product: CASSSGQEAGELFF.

This clone has a handful of counts. The chain has TRBV5-5 and TRBJ2-3, with 11 bases matching TRBD2. CDR3 size: 18 residues. CDR1 SGHKS and CDR2 YYEKEE come from the germline V gene (reference sequence). The junction had 11 bases not matched to a gene; V was cut back by 4 bases and J by 1 base. CDR3 in DNA: TGTGCCAGCAGCCGTGCGCTAGCGGGAGGCTCGGGCACAGATACGCAGTATTTT. It translates to CASSRALAGGSGTDTQYF. Full variable domain (rest looked up from reference TRBV5-5 and TRBJ2-3): DAGVTQSPTHLIKTRGQQVTLRCSPISGHKSVSWYQQVLGQGPQFIFQYYEKEERGRGNFPDRFSARQFPNYSSELNVNALLLGDSALYLCASSRALAGGSGTDTQYFGPGTRLTVL.

The chain links TRBV6-5 to TRBJ2-7, with D perhaps TRBD1 (5 bases). Germline V CDR1 and CDR2: MNHEY, SVGAGI. V gave up 5 bases and J gave up 3 bases, with 17 bases separating them. This CDR3 comprises 15 residues. The CDR3 nucleotides read TGTGCCAGCAGTCCCTCGGGTAGCAGGGACTACGAGCAGTACTTC. This translates into CASSPSGSRDYEQYF.

This clone was seen a handful of times. The rearrangement links TRBV7-8 to TRBJ1-2, with TRBD1 as a possible D gene (5 bases). Trimming removed 1 base at V and 4 bases at J, with 10 bases between. The CDR3 is made up of 14 amino acids. Germline CDR1 reads SGHVS; CDR2 reads FQNEAQ. The CDR3 DNA follows: TGTGCCAGCAGCTTAGTAGGGGCCAGCTATGGCTACACCTTC. Translated, it gives CASSLVGASYGYTF.

J is TRBJ1-1 and V is TRBV5-3; no firm D call. TRBV5-3 is placed among ORFs of uncertain function. V gave up 2 bases and J gave up 4 bases, with 12 bases separating them. This CDR3 region has 14 residues. The CDR3 DNA follows: TGTGCCAGAAGCTTTATCATCGGTGGCACTGAAGCTTTCTTT. Encoded protein: CARSFIIGGTEAFF.

The V gene is TRBV2, the J gene TRBJ1-5; D is possibly TRBD1 (5 bases). V was pared by 4 bases and J by 4 bases, with 8 bases between. There are 13 residues in the CDR3. Germline lookup yields CDR1 SNHLY and CDR2 FYNNEI. The CDR3 loop reads CASSGTSNQPQHF. The CDR3 DNA reads as TGTGCCAGCAGTGGGACATCGAATCAGCCCCAGCATTTT.

Notes on this clone: Other DNA sequences in the sample encode the same CDR3. The V and J genes are TRBV30 and TRBJ2-7; 8 positions agree with TRBD2. This CDR3 spans 14 amino acids. Germline CDR1 and CDR2: GTSNPN and SVGIG (reference sequence). Trimming cost V 0 bases and J 2 bases; bases outside gene matches: 3. CDR3 DNA sequence: TGTGCCTGGAGTGTAAGCGGGAGTGCCTACGAGCAGTACTTC. This sequence encodes CAWSVSGSAYEQYF. The whole variable domain, remainder taken from reference TRBV30 and TRBJ2-7, is SQTIHQWPATLVQPVGSPLSLECTVEGTSNPNLYWYRQAAGRGLQLLFYSVGIGQISSEVPQNLSASRPQDRQFILSSKKLLLSDSGFYLCAWSVSGSAYEQYFGPGTRLTVT.

This clone was observed a handful of times. The gene calls are TRBV4-3 and TRBJ2-7; a possible D gene is TRBD2 (5 bases). V was pared by 0 bases and J by 5 bases, with 11 bases between. The CDR3 consists of 14 residues. Germline assignment: CDR1 LGHNA and CDR2 YSLEER. The CDR3: CASSQDPASHEQYF. In nucleotides, the CDR3 is TGCGCCAGCAGCCAAGATCCGGCTAGCCACGAGCAGTACTTC.

V gene TRBV6-5 combines with J gene TRBJ2-7, with 8 bases lining up with TRBD1. CDR1 MNHEY and CDR2 SVGAGI come from the germline V gene. V was pared by 6 bases and J by 0 bases, with 7 bases of the junction left unmatched. The CDR3 extends over 15 amino acids. The CDR3 protein is CASSRTGTGSYEQYF. The CDR3 DNA sequence: TGTGCCAGCAGCCGTACCGGGACAGGCTCCTACGAGCAGTACTTC.

The DNA for the CDR3 is TGTGCCAGCAGCGCGGGGGTAAACACTGAAGCTTTCTTT. It is translated as CASSAGVNTEAFF. J is TRBJ1-1 and V is TRBV11-2, with D maybe TRBD1 (5 bases). Trimming took 5 bases from V and 2 from J, leaving 9 bases between them. The CDR3 has 13 amino acids. Looked up from germline, CDR1 is SGHAT and CDR2 is FQNNGV.

V is TRBV5-1 and J is TRBJ2-7; tentative D call: TRBD1 (5 bases). Germline CDR1 and CDR2: SGHRS and YFSETQ. The CDR3 length is 15 residues. V dropped 1 base and J dropped 2 bases, with 13 bases sitting between them. The CDR3 reads CASSLQGDRAYEQYF. CDR3 bases: TGCGCCAGCAGCTTGCAAGGGGATAGGGCCTACGAGCAGTACTTC.

This clone was recorded once. The rearrangement links TRBV3-1 (or the pseudogene TRBV3-2) to TRBJ1-6; 7 bases fit TRBD1. The germline V gene has CDR1 LGHDT and CDR2 YNNKEL (reference sequence). Unmatched junction bases numbered 7, after V lost 3 bases and J lost 8 bases. The CDR3 spans 15 residues. In DNA form, the CDR3 reads TGTGCCAGCAGCCAGACCGGGACAGCCTATTCACCCCTCCACTTT. It encodes CASSQTGTAYSPLHF.

The rearrangement uses TRBV13 and TRBJ1-3; possible D gene TRBD1, 5 bases. CDR3 length: 17 amino acids. The V gene's germline CDR1 is PRHDT and CDR2 FYEKMQ (reference sequence). The germline V and J ends were trimmed by 3 bases and 0 bases, with 15 bases remaining between them. CDR3 DNA sequence: TGTGCCAGCAGCTTGGGGGACGGACTACACTCTGGAAACACCATATATTTT. Translating it yields CASSLGDGLHSGNTIYF.

This sequence joins TRBV24-1 and TRBJ1-1; 10 positions agree with TRBD1. The CDR3 length is 17 residues. V was clipped by 4 bases and J by 0 bases; unmatched bases: 7. CDR1 and CDR2 (germline): KGHDR, SFDVKD. The CDR3 region has the DNA TGTGCCACCAGTGAGGGACAGGGGTTTCGCATGAACACTGAAGCTTTCTTT. Encoded protein: CATSEGQGFRMNTEAFF.

The rearrangement joins TRBV5-8 to TRBJ2-5; 8 bases are a match to TRBD2. J was trimmed by 5 bases and V by 10 bases; bases with no gene match: 4. Looked up from germline, CDR1 is SGHTS and CDR2 is YDEGEE. This CDR3 is built from 11 residues. The CDR3 protein is CAARGGETQYF. For the CDR3, the DNA is TGTGCCGCACGGGGGGGGGAGACCCAGTACTTC.

The genes are TRBV7-9 and TRBJ2-5; TRBD1 is a possible D gene (5 bases). V lost 6 bases and J lost 1, with 12 bases in between. The CDR3 has 14 residues. Germline-derived CDR1 and CDR2 are SEHNR and FQNEAQ (reference sequence). The CDR3 reads CASRPRQSQETQYF. The DNA for the CDR3 is TGTGCCAGCAGACCTAGACAGTCCCAAGAGACCCAGTACTTC. The variable domain in full, completed from reference TRBV7-9 and TRBJ2-5, reads DTGVSQNPRHKITKRGQNVTFRCDPISEHNRLYWYRQTLGQGPEFLTYFQNEAQLEKSRLLSDRFSAERPKGSFSTLEIQRTEQGDSAMYLCASRPRQSQETQYFGPGTRLLVL.